A single TCR beta chain is shown here with its context. The TCR beta repertoire was assessed by survey-level immunoSEQ sequencing. Sequencing used immunoSEQ multiplex PCR; TCRdb keeps in-frame clones, though not all of them. The sample lists under 55,000 clones; approximately 95% were seen once. V trimming: 2 bases; J trimming: 3 bases; junction bases outside the gene matches: 10. CDR3 length: 17 residues. Germline-derived CDR1 and CDR2 are MDHEN and SYDVKM. The specimen sequenced was PBMCs. The receptor comes from a man in his forties with rheumatoid arthritis. The chain joins TRBV28 to TRBJ1-1; 9 nucleotides align to TRBD1. The CDR3 sequence: CASSLVPGQGIDTEAFF. CDR3 in DNA: TGTGCCAGCAGTTTAGTCCCCGGACAGGGGATCGACACTGAAGCTTTCTTT.